Below, 23 T cell receptor beta chains from the same sample are listed, as sequenced in a study of blood T cell repertoires in COVID-19. Generated by immunoSEQ multiplex PCR, the TCRdb table keeps only in-frame clones and is missing some. The sample lists more than 150,000 clones, roughly 87% occurring once. The sequencing sample was made of PBMCs or T cells enriched from blood (not recorded which). The receptors stem from a woman between 45 and 65 years old who had recovered from COVID-19.

The rearrangement joins TRBV2 to TRBJ2-5; TRBD2 matches 11 bases. This CDR3 has 15 amino acids. In germline, CDR1 is SNHLY, CDR2 FYNNEI. The V segment lost 4 bases and the J segment 2 bases; nucleotides outside the gene matches: 3. The CDR3 region is CASSGGLAVQETQYF. The DNA for the CDR3 is TGTGCCAGCAGTGGGGGACTAGCGGTTCAAGAGACCCAGTACTTC.

The J gene is TRBJ2-2, the V gene TRBV7-8, with D maybe TRBD2 (6 bases). The CDR3 runs to 15 residues. Germline V lookup: CDR1 SGHVS, CDR2 FQNEAQ. V lost 4 bases, J lost 5 bases, and 14 bases lay in between. The DNA of the CDR3 is TGTGCCAGCAGCTCCCTAGCAGGAGGGACCGGGGAGCTGTTTTTT. It specifies CASSSLAGGTGELFF. The full variable domain, completed using reference TRBV7-8 and TRBJ2-2, is GAGVSQSPRYKVAKRGQDVALRCDPISGHVSLFWYQQALGQGPEFLTYFQNEAQLDKSGLPSDRFFAERPEGSVSTLKIQRTQQEDSAVYLCASSSLAGGTGELFFGEGSRLTVL.

The chain has TRBV18 and TRBJ2-7; 10 bases are a match to TRBD1. J gave up 2 bases and V 5 bases, and 3 bases lay outside the gene matches. Looked up from germline, CDR1 is KGHSH and CDR2 is LQKENI. This CDR3 has 14 residues. DNA for the CDR3: TGTGCCAGCTCATCTGACAGGGGGCCCTACGAGCAGTACTTC. Amino acids: CASSSDRGPYEQYF.

This clone was detected only once. The V and J genes are TRBV5-5 and TRBJ1-6; D remains unclear. Germline V CDR1 and CDR2: SGHKS, YYEKEE (reference sequence). V lost 0 bases, J lost 6 bases, and 10 bases lay in between. The CDR3 extends over 15 amino acids. The CDR3 DNA reads TGTGCCAGCAGCTTGGACGGGAGAGGTAATTCACCCCTCCACTTT. This gives the protein CASSLDGRGNSPLHF.

The CDR3 DNA follows: TGTGCCAGCAGTTCCGGGGTCCCCTACGAGCAGTACTTC. Its translation is CASSSGVPYEQYF. J is TRBJ2-7 and V is TRBV27, with D possibly being TRBD2 (5 bases). The V end lost 4 bases, the J end lost 2 bases, and 9 bases lay between the germline ends. In germline, CDR1 is MNHEY, CDR2 SMNVEV (reference sequence). The CDR3 is 13 residues long.

The chain carries TRBV5-1 and TRBJ2-7, with D perhaps matching TRBD2 (6 bases). Germline lookup yields CDR1 SGHRS and CDR2 YFSETQ. The CDR3 totals 15 residues. V was cut by 5 bases and J by 0 bases, with 15 bases left in between. The CDR3 region has the DNA TGCGCCAGCAGGGCCTGGGGCGGGGACTCCTACGAGCAGTACTTC. It is translated as CASRAWGGDSYEQYF.

The rearrangement uses TRBV19 and TRBJ2-2, with D perhaps TRBD2 (6 bases). The CDR3 length is 15 residues. Germline V gene lookup returns CDR1 LNHDA and CDR2 SQIVND (reference sequence). Trimming pared 0 bases from V and 5 bases from J, leaving 10 bases between. The CDR3 DNA is TGTGCCAGTAGTATAGACGGGAGCCCAACCGGGGAGCTGTTTTTT. It encodes CASSIDGSPTGELFF.

The chain couples TRBV30 to TRBJ1-2; D might be TRBD1 (6 bases). The CDR3 is made up of 13 amino acids. Germline V lookup: CDR1 GTSNPN, CDR2 SVGIG (reference sequence). Trimming cost V 0 bases and J 4 bases, with 9 bases left between them. This CDR3 reads CAWSVIGGYGYTF. DNA for the CDR3: TGTGCCTGGAGTGTGATAGGGGGCTATGGCTACACCTTC.

This chain joins TRBV18 and TRBJ2-7; 8 nucleotides agree with TRBD2. The J segment lost 2 bases and the V segment lost 5 bases, leaving 8 bases of the junction unmatched. The CDR3 sequence is 15 residues long. The germline gives CDR1 KGHSH, CDR2 LQKENI. CDR3 coding DNA: TGTGCCAGCTCATCGAGCGGGAGTGCGCCCTACGAGCAGTACTTC. Translating gives CASSSSGSAPYEQYF.

This clone was seen a single time. The chain employs TRBV7-2 and TRBJ1-5; 9 nucleotides align to TRBD1. Trimming at V came to 2 bases and at J to 4 bases, leaving 6 bases not matched to a gene. The CDR3 covers 16 residues. Germline CDR1 and CDR2: SGHTA and FQGNSA. In DNA, the CDR3 is TGTGCCAGCAGCTTATATGGGACAGGGATAAATCAGCCCCAGCATTTT. Translation gives CASSLYGTGINQPQHF. The entire variable domain, with the rest obtained from reference TRBV7-2 and TRBJ1-5, is as follows: GAGVSQSPSNKVTEKGKDVELRCDPISGHTALYWYRQSLGQGLEFLIYFQGNSAPDKSGLPSDRFSAERTGGSVSTLTIQRTQQEDSAVYLCASSLYGTGINQPQHFGDGTRLSIL.

The V and J genes are TRBV28 and TRBJ1-2; D might be TRBD1 (5 bases). This CDR3 has 15 residues. Germline values: CDR1 MDHEN, CDR2 SYDVKM. V was trimmed by 3 bases and J by 2 bases, leaving 13 bases between them. CDR3 DNA: TGTGCCAGCAGTTTCCAGGGTCGGGCAAACTATGGCTACACCTTC. Its protein product is CASSFQGRANYGYTF.

The chain uses TRBV6-1 and TRBJ2-7, with 11 bases that match TRBD2. CDR1 is MNHNS, CDR2 SASEGT, per germline. This CDR3 spans 16 amino acids. V dropped 2 bases and J dropped 5; count of bases not matched to a gene: 8. CDR3 protein: CASSERSGRAWDEQYF. The DNA for the CDR3 is TGTGCCAGCAGTGAACGTAGCGGGAGGGCCTGGGACGAGCAGTACTTC.

This clone was seen a few times. The V call is TRBV4-3, the J call TRBJ1-4; D is ambiguous. V was trimmed by 3 bases and J by 5 bases, leaving 13 bases between them. Germline V gives CDR1 LGHNA, CDR2 YSLEER. The CDR3 extends over 15 amino acids. The CDR3, as DNA: TGCGCCAGCAGCCATCTGCTCACTATGAATGAAAAACTGTTTTTT. Translation gives CASSHLLTMNEKLFF.

The CDR3, as DNA: TGTGCCAGCAGCTTAGCCTCGGGGGGGCTGAGCTACAATGAGCAGTTCTTC. This sequence encodes CASSLASGGLSYNEQFF. The V call is TRBV7-9, the J call TRBJ2-1; 8 bases line up with TRBD2. The length of the CDR3 is 17 residues. Looked up from germline, CDR1 is SEHNR and CDR2 is FQNEAQ (reference sequence). Germline trimming cut 0 bases from V and 3 bases from J; bases unmatched to any gene: 7.

The chain recombines TRBV2 with TRBJ1-4; 12 bases are shared with TRBD1. The V gene's germline CDR1 is SNHLY and CDR2 FYNNEI. Trimming took 6 bases from V and 7 from J; bases not matched to a gene: 3. This CDR3 has 14 amino acids. Here the CDR3 DNA reads TGTGCCAGCAGGGGACAGGGGGCTGGTGAAAAACTGTTTTTT. This sequence encodes CASRGQGAGEKLFF.

CDR3 in amino acids: CASSFTTGFGGGYTF. The CDR3 region has the DNA TGTGCCAGCAGCTTTACAACAGGGTTCGGAGGTGGCTACACCTTC. This chain connects TRBV5-5 to TRBJ1-2; possibly TRBD1 for D (6 bases). This CDR3 comprises 15 residues. CDR1 and CDR2 from the germline V gene are SGHKS and YYEKEE (reference sequence). The germline V and J ends were trimmed by 2 bases and 7 bases, with 18 bases remaining between them.

This clone was detected once. The chain links TRBV24-1 to TRBJ2-3; 9 bases agree with TRBD1. The length of the CDR3 is 13 residues. Germline CDR1 is KGHDR and CDR2 is SFDVKD. After removal of 9 bases from V and 6 bases from J, the junction contained 6 bases not matched to a gene. The CDR3 DNA sequence: TGTGCCACCGGGACAGGGTTTATGGATACGCAGTATTTT. Its protein product is CATGTGFMDTQYF.

This chain joins TRBV6-2 or TRBV6-3 and TRBJ2-7; D may be TRBD1 (5 bases). There are 15 residues in the CDR3. V was shortened by 0 bases and J by 4 bases, with 13 bases between the two germline ends. Germline V gives CDR1 MNHEY, CDR2 SVGEGT. CDR3 bases: TGTGCCAGCAGTTACTCGAGGCAGGGAACATACGAGCAGTACTTC. Its translation: CASSYSRQGTYEQYF.

This chain links TRBV5-1 with TRBJ1-1; D gene uncertain. Germline V gives CDR1 SGHRS, CDR2 YFSETQ. Trimming took 1 base from V and 0 from J, leaving 13 bases between them. CDR3 size: 16 residues. The CDR3 spells CASSLRFGGVNTEAFF. The CDR3 DNA is TGCGCCAGCAGCTTGCGATTCGGCGGGGTGAACACTGAAGCTTTCTTT.

This clone was seen just once. The V and J genes are TRBV19 and TRBJ2-7, with D possibly matching TRBD2 (6 bases). The CDR3 sequence is 13 residues long. V lost 5 bases to trimming and J lost 5 bases, with 13 bases between them. CDR1 LNHDA and CDR2 SQIVND come from the germline V gene (reference sequence). The CDR3 DNA sequence: TGTGCCAGTAGTTCGGGACTGAAAAACGAGCAGTACTTC. Translated, it gives CASSSGLKNEQYF.

This clone was counted only a few times. The genes are TRBV2 and TRBJ2-7; tentative D call: TRBD2 (7 bases). The germline V gene has CDR1 SNHLY and CDR2 FYNNEI. The CDR3 spans 14 residues. Deletions cut 7 bases from V and 5 bases from J, with 18 bases between. The CDR3 region is CASKVGGPAHEQYF. In DNA form, the CDR3 reads TGTGCCAGCAAAGTGGGGGGGCCAGCCCACGAGCAGTACTTC.

The chain carries TRBV5-5 and TRBJ1-2; D remains ambiguous. V was trimmed by 4 bases and J by 1 base, leaving 17 bases between them. The CDR3 sequence is 16 residues long. The V gene's germline CDR1 is SGHKS and CDR2 YYEKEE (reference sequence). The chain's CDR3 is CASSPHGPADNYGYTF. CDR3 DNA: TGTGCCAGCAGCCCGCATGGCCCTGCCGATAACTATGGCTACACCTTC.

This chain joins TRBV2 and TRBJ1-2, with a possible D match to TRBD1 (5 bases). Germline V lookup: CDR1 SNHLY, CDR2 FYNNEI. V lost 3 bases to trimming and J lost 5 bases, with 10 bases between them. CDR3 length: 13 residues. The CDR3 spells CASSEGQIYGYTF. The CDR3 DNA reads as TGTGCCAGCAGTGAGGGGCAGATTTATGGCTACACCTTC.